The 24 T cell receptor beta chains reported below all come from one sample, sequenced in a study of blood T cell repertoires in COVID-19. Generated by immunoSEQ multiplex PCR, the TCRdb table keeps only in-frame clones and is missing some. The table has 180,000 or so clones, roughly 88% seen once; the top ten hold about 7%. Source material: peripheral blood. These receptors were taken from a woman aged 40 to 50 with COVID-19, enrolled during active disease.

V usage is TRBV6-6 and J usage is TRBJ1-1; unclear D gene. The V gene lost 4 bases and the J gene lost 0 bases, with 3 bases spanning the gap. This CDR3 comprises 12 residues. The germline CDR1 and CDR2 sequences are MNHNY and SVGAGI (reference sequence). The CDR3 here is CASSSVNTEAFF. CDR3 in DNA: TGTGCCAGCAGTTCGGTGAACACTGAAGCTTTCTTT.

The genes are TRBV9 and TRBJ2-4; tentative D call: TRBD1 (6 bases). Per the germline V gene, CDR1 is SGDLS and CDR2 is YYNGEE. There are 14 residues in the CDR3. V shed 0 bases and J shed 7 bases, with 11 bases lying between them. The CDR3 sequence is CASSVEPTGNIQYF. The CDR3 bases are TGTGCCAGCAGCGTAGAGCCCACAGGGAACATTCAGTACTTC.

This chain uses TRBV4-2 with TRBJ2-7; 11 positions match TRBD2. This CDR3 is built from 16 residues. J lost 3 bases, V lost 6 bases, and 10 bases had no gene match. Germline CDR1 and CDR2: LGHNA and YNFKEQ. CDR3 nucleotide sequence: TGTGCCAGCAGTCCTCAGCAAGGGACTAGCGGCTACGAGCAGTACTTC. It is translated as CASSPQQGTSGYEQYF.

The CDR3: CASSSAGGMRDTQYF. CDR3 coding DNA: TGTGCCAGCAGTTCAGCGGGAGGTATGAGAGATACGCAGTATTTT. This sequence joins TRBV6-4 and TRBJ2-3; 9 bases line up with TRBD2. The germline V gene has CDR1 MRHNA and CDR2 SNTAGT. The CDR3 spans 15 residues. The V and J ends lost 5 bases and 5 bases, in that order; junction bases with no gene match: 8.

V is TRBV3-1 (or the pseudogene TRBV3-2) and J is TRBJ1-2, with D uncertain. The CDR3 spans 13 residues. The V and J ends lost 1 base and 0 bases respectively, with 3 bases between them. From germline, CDR1 is LGHDT and CDR2 YNNKEL (reference sequence). In nucleotides, the CDR3 is TGTGCCAGCAGCCAAGGGCCTAACTATGGCTACACCTTC. Amino acids: CASSQGPNYGYTF.

The chain employs TRBV7-8 and TRBJ2-7; D is perhaps TRBD1 (6 bases). CDR3 length: 13 residues. Trimming took 5 bases from V and 5 from J, leaving 13 bases between them. Germline V gene data show CDR1 as SGHVS and CDR2 as FQNEAQ. CDR3: CASSPGVWNEQYF. CDR3 in DNA: TGTGCCAGCAGCCCAGGGGTTTGGAACGAGCAGTACTTC.

The chain joins TRBV28 to TRBJ1-5; D perhaps matches TRBD1 (5 bases). This CDR3 contains 16 residues. The germline V gene has CDR1 MDHEN and CDR2 SYDVKM. V was trimmed by 5 bases and J by 3 bases, leaving 17 bases between them. CDR3 nucleotide sequence: TGTGCCAGCAGTCCCCCGGGACTCCTTTTCAATCAGCCCCAGCATTTT. Translating gives CASSPPGLLFNQPQHF.

As concerns this clone: Relative to the germline gene, one junction end is altered; a read error may explain this. The rearrangement links TRBV6-5 to TRBJ2-7, with TRBD1 identical over 7 bases. CDR3 size: 12 residues. Germline V gene data show CDR1 as MNHEY and CDR2 as SVGAGI. CDR3 residues: CASSSWTGEEYF. CDR3 DNA sequence: TGTGCCAGCAGTTCTTGGACAGGCGAGGAGTACTTC.

The chain is built from TRBV18 and TRBJ2-1; TRBD2 matches at 11 bases. The CDR3 covers 15 residues. V trimming: 3 bases; J trimming: 4 bases; junction bases outside the gene matches: 2. From germline, CDR1 is KGHSH and CDR2 LQKENI. The CDR3 here is CASSPASGGYNEQFF. CDR3 DNA: TGTGCCAGCTCACCCGCTAGCGGGGGGTACAATGAGCAGTTCTTC.

The V gene is TRBV6-6, the J gene TRBJ1-1, with a weak D call TRBD1 (6 bases). Germline CDR1 reads MNHNY; CDR2 reads SVGAGI (reference sequence). This CDR3 contains 16 residues. V lost 4 bases and J 3 bases, leaving 18 bases between the germline ends. The CDR3 DNA reads as TGTGCCAGCAGTTTGGACAGCTTCGGGGGGGACACTGAAGCTTTCTTT. Residues: CASSLDSFGGDTEAFF.

The chain carries TRBV24-1 and TRBJ2-2; TRBD2 agrees at 9 bases. The CDR3 extends over 18 amino acids. V was pared by 4 bases and J by 5 bases, with 13 bases of the junction left unmatched. Germline CDR1 and CDR2: KGHDR and SFDVKD. The CDR3 loop is CATSDLGVAGEKTGELFF. CDR3 DNA sequence: TGTGCCACCAGTGACCTAGGGGTAGCGGGAGAAAAGACCGGGGAGCTGTTTTTT.

The rearrangement uses TRBV4-1 and TRBJ2-1, with D maybe TRBD1 (5 bases). From germline, CDR1 is MGHRA and CDR2 YSYEKL. Trimming took off 7 bases at V and 8 bases at J, with 18 bases between the two ends. The CDR3 is made up of 14 amino acids. CDR3 nucleotides: TGCGCCAGCACCCGCCAGGGTCGAAGGCATGAGCAGTTCTTC. Protein product: CASTRQGRRHEQFF.

This clone was seen at least ten times. The chain joins TRBV25-1 to TRBJ2-7; 8 positions match TRBD1. This CDR3 has 14 residues. The germline V gene encodes CDR1 MGHDK and CDR2 SYGVNS. Trimming took 6 bases from V and 6 from J; bases not matched to a gene: 10. CDR3 sequence: CASRPSGQGFEQYF. The CDR3 bases are TGTGCCAGCAGGCCCTCCGGACAGGGATTCGAGCAGTACTTC.

This clone was counted a single time. This chain uses TRBV19 with TRBJ1-1, with 9 bases aligning to TRBD1. V shed 4 bases, J shed 7 bases, and the junction held 13 bases outside the gene matches. The CDR3 spans 16 residues. CDR1 is LNHDA and CDR2 is SQIVND in the germline V gene (reference sequence). DNA for the CDR3: TGTGCCAGTAGTAATACAGGGGGCCTCTGGTGGGTTGAAGCTTTCTTT. Residues: CASSNTGGLWWVEAFF.

The chain carries TRBV9 and TRBJ1-1; D is perhaps TRBD1 (5 bases). Germline assignment: CDR1 SGDLS and CDR2 YYNGEE. V was cut by 3 bases and J by 3 bases, with 15 bases left in between. The length of the CDR3 is 15 residues. CDR3 in DNA: TGTGCCAGCAGCGGCGGGACCCTCGGGGACACTGAAGCTTTCTTT. It encodes CASSGGTLGDTEAFF.

The chain carries TRBV21-1 and TRBJ2-7; the D call in the table, TRBD1, was not verified against the DNA. TRBV21-1 has pseudogene status. This CDR3 is 18 amino acids long. CDR3 bases: TGTGCCAGCACCAAAGCAAGGTCGACCGACAGGGATGGGTACGAGCAGTACTTC. Residues: CASTKARSTDRDGYEQYF.

CDR3: CASSTAPTNEKLFF. As DNA, the CDR3 is TGTGCCAGCAGTACCGCGCCAACTAATGAAAAACTGTTTTTT. This rearrangement joins TRBV28 to TRBJ1-4; D not certain. The CDR3 loop spans 14 amino acids. The ends were cut back, 5 bases at V and 0 bases at J, with 7 bases in the middle. Germline CDR1 is MDHEN and CDR2 is SYDVKM. Based on the CDR3 plus reference TRBV28 and TRBJ1-4, the full variable domain is DVKVTQSSRYLVKRTGEKVFLECVQDMDHENMFWYRQDPGLGLRLIYFSYDVKMKEKGDIPEGYSVSREKKERFSLILESASTNQTSMYLCASSTAPTNEKLFFGSGTQLSVL.

The chain couples TRBV6-6 to TRBJ2-7; 10 bases align to TRBD2. The CDR3 has 14 residues. The V and J ends lost 4 bases and 2 bases, in that order; junction bases with no gene match: 2. Germline CDR1 and CDR2: MNHNY and SVGAGI (reference sequence). The CDR3 region is CASSSGTSAYEQYF. Written as DNA, the CDR3 is TGTGCCAGCAGTTCCGGGACTAGCGCCTACGAGCAGTACTTC.

This clone was observed a few times. The CDR3 sequence: CASSKTGQGGTEAFF. DNA for the CDR3: TGTGCCAGCAGCAAAACAGGGCAGGGGGGAACTGAAGCTTTCTTT. The J gene is TRBJ1-1, the V gene TRBV21-1; the table's D call TRBD1 went unverified against the DNA. TRBV21-1 is listed as a pseudogene. The CDR3 covers 15 residues.

This chain joins TRBV4-1 and TRBJ2-7, with 12 bases aligning to TRBD2. Germline CDR1 is MGHRA and CDR2 is YSYEKL. The CDR3 consists of 13 residues. V was pared by 4 bases and J by 6 bases, with 1 base of the junction left unmatched. The chain's CDR3 is CASSLLAGGEQYF. For the CDR3, the DNA is TGCGCCAGCAGCCTACTAGCGGGGGGCGAGCAGTACTTC.

The chain has TRBV7-3 and TRBJ2-7; 9 bases align to TRBD1. CDR1 SGHTA and CDR2 FQGTGA come from the germline V gene. V gave up 3 bases and J gave up 3 bases; unmatched junction bases: 3. This CDR3 has 14 residues. For the CDR3, the DNA is TGTGCCAGCAGCTTGGAGGGACAGGGCTACGAGCAGTACTTC. Protein sequence: CASSLEGQGYEQYF.

This chain links TRBV11-3 with TRBJ2-7, with a weak D call TRBD1 (8 bases). The CDR3 runs 15 residues. Trimming left V 3 bases short and J 6 bases short, with 18 bases between. CDR1 is SGHNT, CDR2 YENEEA, per germline. The DNA for the CDR3 is TGTGCCAGCAGCTTGCTCGGACAGGGAGGGGGCGAGCAGTACTTC. It specifies CASSLLGQGGGEQYF.

This chain uses TRBV28 with TRBJ1-5, with D uncertain. Between the trimmed V and J ends, which lost 3 bases and 7 bases, there was a span of 16 bases. This CDR3 has 15 amino acids. Germline values: CDR1 MDHEN, CDR2 SYDVKM. The CDR3 region is CASSLGVGRGQPQHF. DNA of the CDR3: TGTGCCAGCAGTTTGGGTGTGGGGAGAGGCCAGCCCCAGCATTTT.

The V call is TRBV11-3, the J call TRBJ2-1; TRBD1 agrees at 8 bases. The CDR3 length is 15 residues. The V gene end was trimmed by 5 bases and the J gene end by 8 bases; junction bases not matched to a gene: 11. The germline gives CDR1 SGHNT, CDR2 YENEEA. The CDR3 DNA follows: TGTGCCAGCAGCCCTAAGACGACAGGGGCCCATGAGCAGTTCTTC. Translating it yields CASSPKTTGAHEQFF. Looking up the rest from reference TRBV11-3 and TRBJ2-1 gives the full variable domain: EAGVVQSPRYKIIEKKQPVAFWCNPISGHNTLYWYLQNLGQGPELLIRYENEEAVDDSQLPKDRFSAERLKGVDSTLKIQPAELGDSAVYLCASSPKTTGAHEQFFGPGTRLTVL.